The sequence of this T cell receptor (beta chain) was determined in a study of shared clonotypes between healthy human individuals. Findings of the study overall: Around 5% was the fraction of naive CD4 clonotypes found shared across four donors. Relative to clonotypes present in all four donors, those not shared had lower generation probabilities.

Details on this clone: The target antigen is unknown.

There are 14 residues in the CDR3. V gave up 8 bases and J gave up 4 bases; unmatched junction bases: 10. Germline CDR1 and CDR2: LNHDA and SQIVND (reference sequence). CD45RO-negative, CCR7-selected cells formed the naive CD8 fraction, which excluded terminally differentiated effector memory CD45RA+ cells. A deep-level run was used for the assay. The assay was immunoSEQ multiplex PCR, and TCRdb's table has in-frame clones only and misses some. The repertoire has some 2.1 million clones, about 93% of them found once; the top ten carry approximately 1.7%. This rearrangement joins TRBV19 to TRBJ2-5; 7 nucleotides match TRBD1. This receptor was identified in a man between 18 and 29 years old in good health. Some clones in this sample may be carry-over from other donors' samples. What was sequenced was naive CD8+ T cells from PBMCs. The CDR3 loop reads CASALGTALETQYF. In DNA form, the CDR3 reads TGTGCCAGTGCCTTAGGGACAGCTCTAGAGACCCAGTACTTC.